The sequence of this T cell receptor beta chain was determined in a study of T-cell reconstitution after alpha-beta-depleted transplantation in children. Findings and caveats of the study: Among T cells one year after transplant, newly produced cells accounted for most counts and diversity. Reported findings indicate that, about two months after transplant, alpha-beta T cells came from several hundred expanded clones, which were derived from non-depleted graft cells. Recipient T cells and thymic progenitors that survived gave rise to the high TCRbeta diversity observed at day 60 in some patients.

The table lists this clonotype with a few counts. Its matching antigen is unknown. Unique molecular identifiers were used to barcode this TCRbeta library. TCRdb reanalysed the PCR reads using MiXCR and keeps one entry per CDR3 protein. Of some 180,000 distinct CDR3 sequences in the sample, 5.5% to 7% were seen once. V gave up 5 bases and J gave up 9 bases, with 10 bases separating them. The CDR3 is made up of 12 amino acids. The germline gives CDR1 MNHEY, CDR2 SVGAGI. The chain recombines TRBV6-5 with TRBJ2-2; D ambiguous. The sequenced sample was PBMCs, obtained before TCRalphabeta/CD19-depleted stem cell transplant. The clonotype originates from a boy younger than 10 with acute lymphoblastic leukemia, due to receive a stem cell transplant. The CDR3 sequence is CASSKPPRELFF. The CDR3 DNA reads TGTGCCAGCAGTAAACCTCCCCGGGAGCTGTTTTTT.